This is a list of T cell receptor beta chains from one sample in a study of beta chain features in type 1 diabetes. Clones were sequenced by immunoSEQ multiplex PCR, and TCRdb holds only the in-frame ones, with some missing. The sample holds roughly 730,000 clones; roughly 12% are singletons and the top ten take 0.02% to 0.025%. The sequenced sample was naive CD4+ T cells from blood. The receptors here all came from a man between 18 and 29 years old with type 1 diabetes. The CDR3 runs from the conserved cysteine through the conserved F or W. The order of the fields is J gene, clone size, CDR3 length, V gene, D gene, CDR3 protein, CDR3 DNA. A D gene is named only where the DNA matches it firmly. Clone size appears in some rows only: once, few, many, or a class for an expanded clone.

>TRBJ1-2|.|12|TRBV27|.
CASSSPGWGYTF
TGTGCCAGCAGTTCCCCCGGGTGGGGCTACACCTTC
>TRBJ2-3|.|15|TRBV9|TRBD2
CASSLTSGSTDTQYF
TGTGCCAGCTCGTTGACTAGCGGAAGCACAGATACGCAGTATTTT
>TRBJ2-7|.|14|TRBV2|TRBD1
CASSPQGAQYEQYF
TGTGCCAGCAGTCCACAGGGGGCGCAGTACGAGCAGTACTTC
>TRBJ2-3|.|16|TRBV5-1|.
CASSLIEQGGTDTQYF
TGCGCCAGCAGCTTGATAGAACAGGGAGGCACAGATACGCAGTATTTT
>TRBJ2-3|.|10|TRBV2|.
CARRVGSQYF
TGTGCCAGACGGGTAGGCTCTCAGTATTTT
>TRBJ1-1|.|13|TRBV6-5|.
CASRGTPNTEAFF
TGTGCCAGCCGCGGGACACCGAACACTGAAGCTTTCTTT
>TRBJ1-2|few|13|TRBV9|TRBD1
CASSVGTDYGYTF
TGTGCCAGCAGCGTTGGGACAGACTATGGCTACACCTTC
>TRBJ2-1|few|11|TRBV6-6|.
CASSSAPEQFF
TGTGCCAGCAGTTCCGCCCCCGAGCAGTTCTTC
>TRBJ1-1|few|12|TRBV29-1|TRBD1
CSVGGEQGGAFF
TGCAGCGTTGGAGGGGAACAGGGGGGAGCTTTCTTT
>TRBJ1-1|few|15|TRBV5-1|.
CASSLSPGASTEAFF
TGCGCCAGCAGCTTGTCACCGGGGGCGAGCACTGAAGCTTTCTTT
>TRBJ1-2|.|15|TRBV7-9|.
CASSFTQGTGYGYTF
TGTGCCAGCAGCTTTACCCAGGGAACTGGGTATGGCTACACCTTC
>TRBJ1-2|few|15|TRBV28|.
CASSEGSPRVYGYTF
TGTGCCAGCAGTGAGGGAAGCCCAAGGGTCTATGGCTACACCTTC
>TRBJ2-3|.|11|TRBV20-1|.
CSAPWFGTQYF
TGCAGTGCACCATGGTTTGGGACGCAGTATTTT
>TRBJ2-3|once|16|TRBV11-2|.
CASSLDIGSFTDTQYF
TGTGCCAGCAGCTTAGATATCGGCTCGTTCACAGATACGCAGTATTTT
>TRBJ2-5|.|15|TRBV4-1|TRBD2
CASSLQAGGQETQYF
TGCGCCAGCAGCCTACAAGCGGGGGGACAAGAGACCCAGTACTTC
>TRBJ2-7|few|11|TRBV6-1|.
CASSERDEQYF
TGTGCCAGCTCGGAGAGGGACGAGCAGTACTTC
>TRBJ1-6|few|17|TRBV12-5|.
CASGPTGLSSYNSPLHF
TGTGCTAGTGGCCCCACGGGGCTTAGCTCCTATAATTCACCCCTCCACTTT
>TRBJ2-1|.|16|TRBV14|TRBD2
CASSQIAGSSYNEQFF
TGTGCCAGCAGCCAGATAGCGGGGAGCTCCTACAATGAGCAGTTCTTC
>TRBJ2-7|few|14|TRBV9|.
CASSVEQGRDEQYF
TGTGCCAGCAGCGTAGAGCAGGGTCGGGACGAGCAGTACTTC
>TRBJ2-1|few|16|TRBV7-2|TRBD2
CASSLSPPRAGGPQFF
TGTGCCAGCAGCTTGTCTCCCCCCCGAGCGGGGGGCCCGCAGTTCTTC
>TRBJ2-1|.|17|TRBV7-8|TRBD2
CASSLFWAGGPNNEQFF
TGTGCCAGCAGCTTATTTTGGGCGGGGGGGCCCAACAATGAGCAGTTCTTC
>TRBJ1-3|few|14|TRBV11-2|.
CASSKPPGENTIYF
TGTGCCAGCAGCAAGCCCCCAGGGGAAAACACCATATATTTT
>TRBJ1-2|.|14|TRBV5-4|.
CASSFASGNYGYTF
TGTGCCAGCAGCTTTGCCTCAGGGAACTATGGCTACACCTTC
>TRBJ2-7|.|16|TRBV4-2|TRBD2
CASSQGALAGTGEQYF
TGTGCCAGCAGCCAAGGTGCCTTAGCGGGGACGGGAGAGCAGTACTTC
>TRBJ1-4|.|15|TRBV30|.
CAWTPFPSTNEKLFF
TGTGCCTGGACCCCGTTCCCTTCAACTAATGAAAAACTGTTTTTT
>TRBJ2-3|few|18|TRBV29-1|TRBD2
CSVDADPWLAGGTDTQYF
TGCAGCGTTGATGCAGACCCGTGGCTAGCGGGAGGGACAGATACGCAGTATTTT
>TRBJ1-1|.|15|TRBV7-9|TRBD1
CASSLKGAKGTEAFF
TGTGCCAGCAGCTTGAAGGGGGCGAAGGGTACTGAAGCTTTCTTT
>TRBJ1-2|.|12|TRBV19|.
CASSIEGDRYTF
TGTGCCAGTAGTATAGAGGGGGATCGCTACACCTTC
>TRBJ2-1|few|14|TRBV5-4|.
CASLRDRDGDEQFF
TGTGCCAGCCTCCGGGACCGAGATGGGGATGAGCAGTTCTTC
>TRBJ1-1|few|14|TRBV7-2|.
CASSPLGGPSWAFF
TGTGCCAGCAGCCCCCTGGGGGGGCCCTCGTGGGCTTTCTTT
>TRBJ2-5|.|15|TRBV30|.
CAWSEPGRQQETQYF
TGTGCCTGGAGCGAGCCGGGACGCCAGCAAGAGACCCAGTACTTC
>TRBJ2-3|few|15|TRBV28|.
CASSLPQGAGDTQYF
TGTGCCAGCAGTTTACCCCAGGGAGCAGGAGATACGCAGTATTTT
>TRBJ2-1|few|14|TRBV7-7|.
CASSVSGRDNEQFF
TGTGCTAGCAGCGTATCGGGCAGGGACAATGAGCAGTTCTTC